This TCR beta chain was obtained from a study of shared clonotypes between healthy human individuals. Study results and caveats: Investigators expected sequencing depth to affect clonotype sharing among donors. The four-donor shared clonotypes exceeded non-shared clonotypes in generation probability, with non-shared ones scoring lower. Sampling covered blood only; tissue repertoires likely differ.

Germline V gives CDR1 SGHRS, CDR2 YFSETQ. With 7 bases removed from V and 0 bases from J, the gap between germline ends came to 20 bases. This CDR3 has 17 residues. CD4+ cells were split into CD45RA+ naive and CD45RA-negative memory subsets. As to this clone: The antigen is not known.

The protocol was immunoSEQ multiplex PCR, while the TCRdb copy is restricted to in-frame clones and leaves out a portion. The data show about 1 million clones, around three quarters seen once. The chain is built from TRBV5-1 and TRBJ1-3; D perhaps matches TRBD1 (6 bases). The clonotype comes from a man aged 18 to 29 in good health. Some clones in this sample may be carry-over from other donors' samples. The sequenced sample was memory CD4+ T cells from PBMCs. The subset: CD45RA-negative fraction. CDR3 coding DNA: TGCGCCAGCCACGGGGCAGGGGTCCCGAGCTCTGGAAACACCATATATTTT. Its protein product is CASHGAGVPSSGNTIYF.